The 2 T cell receptor beta chains given below trace back to one sample, sequenced in a study of glioma-infiltrating T cells after dendritic cell vaccination. The table came from immunoSEQ multiplex PCR; TCRdb's copy has only in-frame clones and leaves some out. The data show 93,000 or so clones, roughly 79% seen once. Here the sequenced sample was blood, taken before dendritic cell vaccination. The source is a human donor with glioblastoma.

This clone showed up just once. The chain is built from TRBV6-5 and TRBJ2-7; TRBD2 aligns across 12 bases. After removal of 4 bases from V and 2 bases from J, the junction contained 3 bases not matched to a gene. This CDR3 has 15 residues. Germline CDR1 and CDR2: MNHEY and SVGAGI. The CDR3 DNA is TGTGCCAGCAGTTTGTGGACTAGCGGGGCCTACGAGCAGTACTTC. Residues: CASSLWTSGAYEQYF.

V is TRBV29-1 and J is TRBJ2-2; perhaps TRBD1 as D (6 bases). Trimming took 0 bases from V and 7 from J, leaving 15 bases between them. Germline CDR1 SQVTM, CDR2 ANQGSEA. This CDR3 region has 15 residues. DNA for the CDR3: TGCAGCGTTGAAGAGGGACACATGGCGGTCGGGGAGCTGTTTTTT. Its protein product is CSVEEGHMAVGELFF.